This T cell receptor beta chain stems from a study of cytomegalovirus exposure and HLA in healthy donors. The study's findings and limits: In a later analysis, the majority of CMV-associated beta chains seemingly showed HLA restriction. Among TCR beta chains, those listed as cytomegalovirus-associated numbered over 150. Testing in vitro showed a few CMV-associated chains specific for CMV antigens.

Remarks on this clone: Its specificity is not known.

The trim removed 5 bases at V and 0 bases at J, leaving 6 bases unmatched. The CDR3 totals 15 residues. Per the germline V gene, CDR1 is SEHNR and CDR2 is FQNEAQ (reference sequence). Amplification used 60 Vbeta primers and 13 Jbeta primers. Clones were read by immunoSEQ multiplex PCR, and TCRdb kept only the in-frame ones, dropping some. The sample shows about 150,000 clones, approximately 74% of them seen only once. The J gene is TRBJ1-1, the V gene TRBV7-9, with 7 bases matching TRBD1. Material: PBMCs. This sequence was found in a man aged 18 to 30 in good health and CMV-seronegative. CDR3 sequence reads: CASSPPGGLNTEAFF. CDR3 bases: TGTGCCAGCAGCCCCCCAGGGGGATTGAACACTGAAGCTTTCTTT.